Shown below are 30 T cell receptor beta chains from a single sample sequenced in a study of OX40 agonist ivuxolimab in advanced cancers. The repertoire was sequenced with immunoSEQ multiplex PCR; TCRdb's copy has only in-frame clones and lacks some. The data hold about 59,000 clones, with about nine tenths observed a single time. This sample comprised CD4+ or CD8+ T cells sorted from blood, obtained in a trial of the OX40 agonist ivuxolimab. The receptors stem from an adult with an advanced solid tumor such as melanoma, head and neck, liver or kidney cancer.

The rearrangement joins TRBV11-3 to TRBJ2-1, with 8 bases matching TRBD1. The CDR3 covers 15 residues. V lost 0 bases and J lost 6; bases outside the gene matches: 4. Germline V gene data show CDR1 as SGHNT and CDR2 as YENEEA. CDR3 bases: TGTGCCAGCAGCTTAGACGGACAGGGTTTCAATGAGCAGTTCTTC. This encodes CASSLDGQGFNEQFF. The full variable domain, in which reference TRBV11-3 and TRBJ2-1 provide the parts outside the CDR3, is EAGVVQSPRYKIIEKKQPVAFWCNPISGHNTLYWYLQNLGQGPELLIRYENEEAVDDSQLPKDRFSAERLKGVDSTLKIQPAELGDSAVYLCASSLDGQGFNEQFFGPGTRLTVL.

The chain links TRBV10-1 to TRBJ2-7; D possibly corresponds to TRBD1 (5 bases). With 2 bases removed from V and 7 bases from J, the gap between germline ends came to 15 bases. Per the germline V gene, CDR1 is WNHNN and CDR2 is SYGVQD (reference sequence). The CDR3 has 14 residues. The CDR3 reads CASSEKWGAGEQYF. Here the CDR3 DNA reads TGCGCCAGCAGTGAGAAATGGGGCGCAGGTGAGCAGTACTTC.

The CDR3 here is CASSDEQQVVTFF. CDR3 sequence (DNA): TGTGCCAGCAGTGACGAACAGCAAGTGGTAACTTTCTTT. This rearrangement joins TRBV2 to TRBJ1-1; D is undetermined. CDR1 is SNHLY and CDR2 is FYNNEI in the germline V gene. The CDR3 is 13 amino acids. V was shortened by 3 bases and J by 12 bases, with 17 bases between the two germline ends.

The chain employs TRBV29-1 and TRBJ1-1; D is perhaps TRBD1 (5 bases). Looked up from germline, CDR1 is SQVTM and CDR2 is ANQGSEA. The CDR3 has 15 residues. For the CDR3, the DNA is TGCGGCCACAGGTATCCCTTCGGCCGGGGCACTGAAGCTTTCTTT. Amino acid sequence: CGHRYPFGRGTEAFF.

This rearrangement joins TRBV6-5 to TRBJ1-5; no firm D call. This CDR3 is 15 amino acids long. Germline CDR1 and CDR2: MNHEY and SVGAGI. V lost 5 bases and J lost 4, with 15 bases in between. The CDR3 DNA reads as TGTGCCAGCAGTCCCACTTCCCTTGGGAATCAGCCCCAGCATTTT. Translated, it gives CASSPTSLGNQPQHF.

This clone appeared a single time. The chain carries TRBV5-6 and TRBJ2-1, with D uncertain. The CDR3 totals 14 residues. V was trimmed by 2 bases and J by 9 bases, leaving 15 bases between them. Germline V gives CDR1 SGHDT, CDR2 YYEEEE. CDR3 nucleotide sequence: TGTGCCAGCAGCTTTAGCCCAGCCTCCGGTGAGCAGTTCTTC. This encodes CASSFSPASGEQFF.

V and J are TRBV11-3 and TRBJ2-3; perhaps TRBD1 as D (5 bases). The V gene's germline CDR1 is SGHNT and CDR2 YENEEA. V was trimmed by 5 bases and J by 2 bases, leaving 11 bases between them. The CDR3 covers 14 residues. CDR3 sequence (DNA): TGTGCCAGCAGCCCAGTTGGGGCCACAGATACGCAGTATTTT. Translating it yields CASSPVGATDTQYF.

With respect to this clone: One end of the junction fails to match germline, which may point to a read error. This chain links TRBV14 with TRBJ1-2; D is uncertain. The CDR3 extends over 11 amino acids. Germline V gene lookup returns CDR1 SGHDN and CDR2 FVKESK. CDR3 region: CASSQSPLLAF. The CDR3 DNA follows: TGTGCCAGCAGCCAATCACCCCTCTTAGCCTTC.

V is TRBV6-6 and J is TRBJ1-3, with 7 bases aligning to TRBD1. After removal of 4 bases from V and 7 bases from J, the junction contained 4 bases not matched to a gene. Per germline, CDR1 MNHNY and CDR2 SVGAGI (reference sequence). CDR3 length: 13 amino acids. CDR3: CASSLDRANTIYF. The CDR3 coding sequence is TGTGCCAGCAGTTTAGACAGGGCGAACACCATATATTTT.

This clone was found once. The chain links TRBV9 to TRBJ2-7; D is undetermined. Germline V gives CDR1 SGDLS, CDR2 YYNGEE. V dropped 4 bases and J dropped 0 bases, with 8 bases sitting between them. The CDR3 is 13 residues long. CDR3 sequence (DNA): TGTGCCAGCAGCCTTAATCCCTCCTACGAGCAGTACTTC. It translates to CASSLNPSYEQYF.

V is TRBV6-5 and J is TRBJ2-1, with a weak D call TRBD2 (6 bases). V lost 5 bases to trimming and J lost 0 bases, with 11 bases between them. Germline V CDR1 and CDR2: MNHEY, SVGAGI. This CDR3 is built from 15 residues. This CDR3 reads CASSPQRVSYNEQFF. The DNA for the CDR3 is TGTGCCAGCAGTCCTCAGCGGGTCTCCTACAATGAGCAGTTCTTC.

The chain has TRBV12-5 and TRBJ1-2, with D perhaps TRBD1 (6 bases). The CDR3 has 15 amino acids. Per the germline V gene, CDR1 is LGHNT and CDR2 is FRNRAP. V lost 3 bases and J 4 bases, leaving 15 bases between the germline ends. CDR3 amino acids: CASGFDGGGGYGYTF. The CDR3 DNA is TGTGCTAGTGGTTTTGACGGGGGGGGCGGCTATGGCTACACCTTC.

V is TRBV6-5 and J is TRBJ1-5; D possibly corresponds to TRBD1 (5 bases). The V gene lost 6 bases and the J gene lost 5 bases, with 14 bases spanning the gap. The germline gives CDR1 MNHEY, CDR2 SVGAGI. The CDR3 length is 14 residues. CDR3 protein: CASRPFRGHQPQHF. CDR3 nucleotides: TGTGCCAGCAGACCATTCCGGGGACATCAGCCCCAGCATTTT.

The chain uses TRBV5-8 and TRBJ2-3, with a possible D match to TRBD2 (5 bases). Trimming removed 5 bases at V and 6 bases at J, with 13 bases between. This CDR3 has 13 amino acids. In germline, CDR1 is SGHTS, CDR2 YDEGEE. CDR3 sequence: CASSKLARDTQYF. The CDR3 region has the DNA TGTGCCAGCAGTAAGCTAGCCAGGGATACGCAGTATTTT.

The chain uses TRBV19 and TRBJ1-3; D possibly corresponds to TRBD1 (6 bases). The CDR3 has 16 residues. Germline assignment: CDR1 LNHDA and CDR2 SQIVND (reference sequence). V dropped 5 bases and J dropped 0 bases, with 14 bases sitting between them. The CDR3 DNA is TGTGCCAGTAGTCGCGGACAGTGGGACTCTGGAAACACCATATATTTT. Translated, it gives CASSRGQWDSGNTIYF.

The chain recombines TRBV9 with TRBJ2-3, with D possibly being TRBD1 (6 bases). The CDR3 totals 17 residues. Trimming removed 5 bases at V and 3 bases at J, with 22 bases between. CDR1 is SGDLS and CDR2 is YYNGEE in the germline V gene. CDR3 coding DNA: TGTGCCAGCAGTGACCCCACAGGGCTTGCGGGTACAGATACGCAGTATTTT. Its protein product is CASSDPTGLAGTDTQYF.

This rearrangement joins TRBV28 to TRBJ2-1; possibly TRBD2 for D (5 bases). Germline V gene lookup returns CDR1 MDHEN and CDR2 SYDVKM. The length of the CDR3 is 16 residues. Trimming took off 3 bases at V and 8 bases at J, with 20 bases between the two ends. The CDR3 nucleotides read TGTGCCAGCAGTTTTATGCTACCCCCGGTGAGGGATGAGCAGTTCTTC. Protein product: CASSFMLPPVRDEQFF.

The chain has TRBV28 and TRBJ2-2, with D unclear. The germline V gene encodes CDR1 MDHEN and CDR2 SYDVKM. Between the trimmed V and J ends, which lost 8 bases and 0 bases, there was a span of 7 bases. The length of the CDR3 is 13 residues. The CDR3 is CASGSANTGELFF. The CDR3 bases are TGTGCCAGCGGGTCTGCGAACACCGGGGAGCTGTTTTTT. The full variable domain, completed using reference TRBV28 and TRBJ2-2, is DVKVTQSSRYLVKRTGEKVFLECVQDMDHENMFWYRQDPGLGLRLIYFSYDVKMKEKGDIPEGYSVSREKKERFSLILESASTNQTSMYLCASGSANTGELFFGEGSRLTVL.

The chain recombines TRBV5-1 with TRBJ1-1; 9 bases agree with TRBD1. The germline V gene encodes CDR1 SGHRS and CDR2 YFSETQ. The trim removed 4 bases at V and 4 bases at J, leaving 8 bases unmatched. The CDR3 runs 15 residues. The CDR3 bases are TGCGCCAGCAGCAGCCAACAGGGGGCCGGCACTGAAGCTTTCTTT. Protein: CASSSQQGAGTEAFF.

J is TRBJ1-5 and V is TRBV19, with a tentative D call TRBD1 (6 bases). Per germline, CDR1 LNHDA and CDR2 SQIVND (reference sequence). The CDR3 runs to 14 residues. Trimming pared 7 bases from V and 6 bases from J, leaving 16 bases between. The CDR3 is CASNLGGPGQPQHF. The DNA for the CDR3 is TGTGCCAGTAACCTAGGGGGGCCCGGTCAGCCCCAGCATTTT.

The chain employs TRBV6-1 and TRBJ2-5; TRBD2 might be the D (5 bases). The germline CDR1 and CDR2 sequences are MNHNS and SASEGT. V lost 9 bases and J lost 5, with 19 bases in between. The CDR3 has 14 amino acids. The CDR3 sequence: CASGLTSNRETQYF. The CDR3 region has the DNA TGTGCCAGTGGACTCACCTCGAATAGGGAGACCCAGTACTTC.

The rearrangement joins TRBV18 to TRBJ2-3; unclear D gene. Germline CDR1 reads KGHSH; CDR2 reads LQKENI. V lost 0 bases to trimming and J lost 1 base, with 11 bases between them. The CDR3 spans 16 residues. CDR3 sequence: CASSPPGLGRTDTQYF. The CDR3 bases are TGTGCCAGCTCACCACCCGGTTTAGGTCGCACAGATACGCAGTATTTT.

The chain recombines TRBV6-1 with TRBJ1-5, with 9 nucleotides matching TRBD1. CDR3 length: 15 residues. V trimming: 0 bases; J trimming: 4 bases; junction bases outside the gene matches: 1. Germline V lookup: CDR1 MNHNS, CDR2 SASEGT. DNA for the CDR3: TGTGCCAGCAGTGAAGCCGGACAGGGGAATCAGCCCCAGCATTTT. The encoded protein is CASSEAGQGNQPQHF.

This chain connects TRBV5-1 to TRBJ2-5; D is undetermined. Deletions cut 4 bases from V and 2 bases from J, with 9 bases between. Germline-derived CDR1 and CDR2 are SGHRS and YFSETQ. The length of the CDR3 is 13 residues. CDR3 sequence (DNA): TGCGCCAGCAGCCAAGGTGGACAAGAGACCCAGTACTTC. It translates to CASSQGGQETQYF.

V gene TRBV19 combines with J gene TRBJ2-7; D uncertain. Germline CDR1 LNHDA, CDR2 SQIVND (reference sequence). The CDR3 is 13 amino acids. V lost 6 bases to trimming and J lost 2 bases, with 11 bases between them. The CDR3 DNA follows: TGTGCCAGTAGCCCGGGCCCGGCCTACGAGCAGTACTTC. The encoded protein is CASSPGPAYEQYF.

On this clone itself: Relative to the germline gene, one junction end is altered; a read error may explain this. V and J are TRBV18 and TRBJ1-1; D is unclear. From germline, CDR1 is KGHSH and CDR2 LQKENI. This CDR3 is 13 amino acids long. The CDR3 loop reads CASSPPGRTEAFF. CDR3 DNA: TGTGCCAGCTCCCCACCGGGCCGCACTGAAGCTTTCTTT.

The chain carries TRBV6-5 and TRBJ2-3, with D possibly being TRBD2 (5 bases). This CDR3 contains 15 residues. Germline V gives CDR1 MNHEY, CDR2 SVGAGI. The V end lost 0 bases, the J end lost 3 bases, and 10 bases lay between the germline ends. The CDR3 DNA reads TGTGCCAGCAGTTACTCGGGAGCCGGGACAGATACGCAGTATTTT. Amino acid sequence: CASSYSGAGTDTQYF.

This chain uses TRBV6-9 with TRBJ1-5; D is possibly TRBD1 (5 bases). The V gene's germline CDR1 is MNHGY and CDR2 SVAAGI. Between the trimmed V and J ends, which lost 3 bases and 10 bases, there was a span of 13 bases. The CDR3 loop spans 13 amino acids. The CDR3 loop is CASSYSRGQPQHF. The CDR3 nucleotides read TGTGCCAGCAGTTACTCGAGGGGCCAACCCCAGCATTTT.

The chain employs TRBV29-1 and TRBJ2-1; D uncertain. Germline V gene sequence: CDR1 SQVTM, CDR2 ANQGSEA. The CDR3 extends over 12 amino acids. V gave up 4 bases and J gave up 5 bases, with 9 bases separating them. The CDR3 nucleotides are TGCAGCGTTGCCCGGGTGAACAATGAGCAGTTCTTC. It specifies CSVARVNNEQFF.

This clone was detected a few times. The rearrangement uses TRBV10-3 and TRBJ1-5; no firm D call. Germline assignment: CDR1 ENHRY and CDR2 SYGVKD. The germline V and J ends were trimmed by 1 base and 6 bases, with 16 bases remaining between them. The CDR3 is made up of 16 amino acids. CDR3 nucleotide sequence: TGTGCCATCAGTGAGTATATGGGAGCCGTGGGTCAGCCCCAGCATTTT. This encodes CAISEYMGAVGQPQHF.